The T cell receptor (beta chain) described here comes from a study of T cells in Graves' hyperthyroidism and ophthalmopathy. TCR beta CDR3 sequences were amplified from RNA transcripts. Primed by the HTBI set, a first-round RT-PCR was run on the TCR CDR3. Each CDR3 protein gets one entry after TCRdb re-called the multiplex PCR reads with MiXCR. The table has 490,000 or so distinct CDR3 sequences, approximately 22% seen once. This clonotype was picked up many times. CDR3 length equals 17 residues. CDR1 and CDR2 from the germline V gene are SNHLY and FYNNEI. The V and J ends lost 2 bases and 4 bases respectively, with 18 bases between them.

Specimen: blood. This TCR derives from a woman aged 65 to 85 with Graves' ophthalmopathy. The chain couples TRBV2 to TRBJ2-1; the D is unclear. The DNA of the CDR3 is TGTGCCAGCAGTGAAAACCCTTGGGCTAGATTGTACAATGAGCAGTTCTTC. It yields the protein CASSENPWARLYNEQFF.